This T cell receptor beta chain was captured in a study of control samples from healthy donors and cancer patients. Only in-frame clones appear in the TCRdb table, and some are missing; sequencing was by immunoSEQ multiplex PCR. The sample has 50,000 to 70,000 clones; around 95% are singletons. In germline, CDR1 is MGHDK, CDR2 SYGVNS. The CDR3 has 15 residues. With 3 bases clipped from V and 3 bases from J, the junction kept 6 bases outside the gene matches. The chain has TRBV25-1 and TRBJ2-3; TRBD2 matches at 7 bases. The source is a woman aged 18-29 years in good health. Material for sequencing was blood. In DNA, the CDR3 is TGTGCCAGCAGTGACCCGCGGGGGATAACAGATACGCAGTATTTT. It yields the protein CASSDPRGITDTQYF.